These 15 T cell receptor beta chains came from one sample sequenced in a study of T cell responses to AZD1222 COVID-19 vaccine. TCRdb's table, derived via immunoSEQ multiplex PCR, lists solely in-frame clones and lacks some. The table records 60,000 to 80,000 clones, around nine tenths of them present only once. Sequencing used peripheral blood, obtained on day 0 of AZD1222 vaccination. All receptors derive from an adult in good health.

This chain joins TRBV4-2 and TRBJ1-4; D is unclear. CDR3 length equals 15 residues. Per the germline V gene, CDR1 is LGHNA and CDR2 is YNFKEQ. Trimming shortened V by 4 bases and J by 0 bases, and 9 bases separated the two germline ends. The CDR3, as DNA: TGTGCCAGCAGCCCGGGCGGGACAACTAATGAAAAACTGTTTTTT. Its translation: CASSPGGTTNEKLFF.

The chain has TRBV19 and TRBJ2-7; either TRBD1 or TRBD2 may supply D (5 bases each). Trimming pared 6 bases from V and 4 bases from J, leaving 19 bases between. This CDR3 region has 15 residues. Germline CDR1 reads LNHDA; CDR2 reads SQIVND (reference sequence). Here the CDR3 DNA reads TGTGCCAGTAGAACCGGGACCGGTGTTGGTTACGAGCAGTACTTC. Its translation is CASRTGTGVGYEQYF.

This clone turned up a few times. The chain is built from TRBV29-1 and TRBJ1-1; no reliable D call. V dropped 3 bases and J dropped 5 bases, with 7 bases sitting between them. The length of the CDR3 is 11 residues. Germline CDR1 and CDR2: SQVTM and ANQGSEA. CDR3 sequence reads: CSVDRETEAFF. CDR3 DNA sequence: TGCAGCGTTGATAGGGAGACTGAAGCTTTCTTT.

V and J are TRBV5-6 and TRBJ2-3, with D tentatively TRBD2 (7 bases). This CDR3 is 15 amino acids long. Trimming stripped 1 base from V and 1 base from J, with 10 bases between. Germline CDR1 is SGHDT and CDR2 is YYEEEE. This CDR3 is CASSLRGARTDTQYF. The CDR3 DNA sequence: TGTGCCAGCAGCTTGCGGGGGGCACGCACAGATACGCAGTATTTT. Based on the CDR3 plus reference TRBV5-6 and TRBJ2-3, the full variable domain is DAGVTQSPTHLIKTRGQQVTLRCSPKSGHDTVSWYQQALGQGPQFIFQYYEEEERQRGNFPDRFSGHQFPNYSSELNVNALLLGDSALYLCASSLRGARTDTQYFGPGTRLTVL.

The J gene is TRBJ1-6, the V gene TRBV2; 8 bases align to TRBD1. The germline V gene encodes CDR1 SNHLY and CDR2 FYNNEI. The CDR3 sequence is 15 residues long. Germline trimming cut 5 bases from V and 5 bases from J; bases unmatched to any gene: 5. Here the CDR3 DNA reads TGTGCCAGCAGTCTTGGACAGGGAGATAATTCACCCCTCCACTTT. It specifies CASSLGQGDNSPLHF.

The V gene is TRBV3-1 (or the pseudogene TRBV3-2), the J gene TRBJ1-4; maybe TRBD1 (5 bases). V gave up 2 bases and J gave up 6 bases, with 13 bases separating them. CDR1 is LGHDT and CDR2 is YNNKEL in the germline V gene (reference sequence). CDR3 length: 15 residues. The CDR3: CASSQNLGGDEKLFF. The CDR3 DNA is TGTGCCAGCAGCCAAAACCTGGGGGGGGATGAAAAACTGTTTTTT.

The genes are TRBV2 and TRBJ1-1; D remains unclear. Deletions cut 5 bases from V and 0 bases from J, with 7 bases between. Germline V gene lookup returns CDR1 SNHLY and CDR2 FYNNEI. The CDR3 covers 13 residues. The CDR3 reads CASSTNMNTEAFF. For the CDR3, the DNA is TGTGCCAGCAGTACAAACATGAACACTGAAGCTTTCTTT.

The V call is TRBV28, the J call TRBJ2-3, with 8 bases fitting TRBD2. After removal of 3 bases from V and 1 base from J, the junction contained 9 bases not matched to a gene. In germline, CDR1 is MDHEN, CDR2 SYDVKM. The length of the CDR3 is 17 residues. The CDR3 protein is CASSLLGGGTRTDTQYF. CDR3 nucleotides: TGTGCCAGCAGTTTGTTGGGCGGGGGGACTCGCACAGATACGCAGTATTTT.

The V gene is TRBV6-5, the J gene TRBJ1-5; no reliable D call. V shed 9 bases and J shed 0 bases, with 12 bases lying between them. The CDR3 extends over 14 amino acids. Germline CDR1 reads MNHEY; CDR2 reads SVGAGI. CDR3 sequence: CASLDFLSNQPQHF. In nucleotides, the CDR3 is TGTGCCAGTCTAGATTTCCTTAGCAATCAGCCCCAGCATTTT.

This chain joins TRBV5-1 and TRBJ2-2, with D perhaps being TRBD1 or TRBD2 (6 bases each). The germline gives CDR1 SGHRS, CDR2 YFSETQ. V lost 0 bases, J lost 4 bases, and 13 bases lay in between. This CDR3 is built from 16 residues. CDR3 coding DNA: TGCGCCAGCAGCTTGGATGGGGGGCGAAGCACCGGGGAGCTGTTTTTT. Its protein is CASSLDGGRSTGELFF.

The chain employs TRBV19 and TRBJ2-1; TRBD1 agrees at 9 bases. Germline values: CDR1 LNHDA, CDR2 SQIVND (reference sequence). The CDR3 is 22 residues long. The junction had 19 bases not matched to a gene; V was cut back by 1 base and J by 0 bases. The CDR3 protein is CASSIVFSALDRGKHSYNEQFF. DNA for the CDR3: TGTGCCAGTAGTATAGTCTTCTCCGCCCTGGACAGGGGTAAACACTCCTACAATGAGCAGTTCTTC. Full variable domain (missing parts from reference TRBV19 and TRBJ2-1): DGGITQSPKYLFRKEGQNVTLSCEQNLNHDAMYWYRQDPGQGLRLIYYSQIVNDFQKGDIAEGYSVSREKKESFPLTVTSAQKNPTAFYLCASSIVFSALDRGKHSYNEQFFGPGTRLTVL.

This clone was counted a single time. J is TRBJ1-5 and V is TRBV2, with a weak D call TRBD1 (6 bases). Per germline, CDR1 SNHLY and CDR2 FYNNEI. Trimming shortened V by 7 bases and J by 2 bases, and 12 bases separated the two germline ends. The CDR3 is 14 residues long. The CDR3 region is CASIGGMGNQPQHF. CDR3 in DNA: TGTGCCAGCATTGGGGGCATGGGCAATCAGCCCCAGCATTTT. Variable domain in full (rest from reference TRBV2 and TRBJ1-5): EPEVTQTPSHQVTQMGQEVILRCVPISNHLYFYWYRQILGQKVEFLVSFYNNEISEKSEIFDDQFSVERPDGSNFTLKIRSTKLEDSAMYFCASIGGMGNQPQHFGDGTRLSIL.

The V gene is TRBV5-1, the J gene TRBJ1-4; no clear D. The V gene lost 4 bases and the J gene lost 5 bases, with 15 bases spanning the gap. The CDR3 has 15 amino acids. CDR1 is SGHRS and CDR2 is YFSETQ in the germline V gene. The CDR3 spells CASSAAMAENEKLFF. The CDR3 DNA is TGCGCCAGCAGCGCAGCCATGGCAGAAAATGAAAAACTGTTTTTT.

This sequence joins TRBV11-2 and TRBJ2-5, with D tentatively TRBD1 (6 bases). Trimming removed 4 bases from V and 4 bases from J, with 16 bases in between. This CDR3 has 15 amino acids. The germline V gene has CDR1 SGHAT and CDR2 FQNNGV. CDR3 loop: CASSSLTGRGETQYF. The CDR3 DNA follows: TGTGCCAGCAGCTCCTTAACAGGGCGAGGAGAGACCCAGTACTTC.

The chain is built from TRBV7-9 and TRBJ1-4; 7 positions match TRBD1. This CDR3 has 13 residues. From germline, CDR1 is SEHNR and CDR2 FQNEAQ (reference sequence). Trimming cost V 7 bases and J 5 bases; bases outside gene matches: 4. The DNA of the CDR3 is TGTGCCAGCAAAACGACAGGGAATGAAAAACTGTTTTTT. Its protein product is CASKTTGNEKLFF.